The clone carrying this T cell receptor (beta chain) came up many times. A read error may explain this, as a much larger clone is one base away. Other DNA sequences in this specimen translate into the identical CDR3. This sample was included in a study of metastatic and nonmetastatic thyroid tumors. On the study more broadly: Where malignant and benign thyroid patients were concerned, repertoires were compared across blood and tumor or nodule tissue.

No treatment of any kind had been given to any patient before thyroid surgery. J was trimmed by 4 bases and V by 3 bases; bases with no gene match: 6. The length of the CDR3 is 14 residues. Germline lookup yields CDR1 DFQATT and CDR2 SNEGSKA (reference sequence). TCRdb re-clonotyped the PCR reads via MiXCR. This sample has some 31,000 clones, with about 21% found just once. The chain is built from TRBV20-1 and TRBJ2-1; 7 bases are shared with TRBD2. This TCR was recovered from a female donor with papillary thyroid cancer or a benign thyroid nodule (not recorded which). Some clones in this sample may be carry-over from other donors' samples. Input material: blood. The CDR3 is CSARSGVQYNEQFF. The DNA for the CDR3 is TGCAGTGCTAGGAGCGGGGTGCAGTACAATGAGCAGTTCTTC.